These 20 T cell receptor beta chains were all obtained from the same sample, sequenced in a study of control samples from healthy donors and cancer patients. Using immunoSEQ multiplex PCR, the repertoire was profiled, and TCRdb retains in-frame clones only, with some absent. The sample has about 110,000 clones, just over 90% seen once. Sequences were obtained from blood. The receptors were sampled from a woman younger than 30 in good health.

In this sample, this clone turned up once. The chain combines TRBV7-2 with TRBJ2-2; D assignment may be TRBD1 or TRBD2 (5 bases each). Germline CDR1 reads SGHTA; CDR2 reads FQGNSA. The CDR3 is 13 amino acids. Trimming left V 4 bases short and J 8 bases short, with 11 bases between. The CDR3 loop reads CASSSRGRGELFF. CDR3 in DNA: TGTGCCAGCAGCTCACGGGGCAGGGGGGAGCTGTTTTTT.

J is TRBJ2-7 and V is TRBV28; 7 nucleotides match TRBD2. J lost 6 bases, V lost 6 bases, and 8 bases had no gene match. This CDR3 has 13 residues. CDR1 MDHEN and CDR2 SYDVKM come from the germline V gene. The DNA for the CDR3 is TGTGCCAGCAGAATCGGGGGGTATGGCGAGCAGTACTTC. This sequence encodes CASRIGGYGEQYF.

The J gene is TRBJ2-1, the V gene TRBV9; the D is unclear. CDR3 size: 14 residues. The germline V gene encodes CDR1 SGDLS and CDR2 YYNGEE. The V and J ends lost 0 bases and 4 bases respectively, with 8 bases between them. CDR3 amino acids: CASSVVDEYNEQFF. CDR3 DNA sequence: TGTGCCAGCAGCGTAGTTGACGAGTACAATGAGCAGTTCTTC.

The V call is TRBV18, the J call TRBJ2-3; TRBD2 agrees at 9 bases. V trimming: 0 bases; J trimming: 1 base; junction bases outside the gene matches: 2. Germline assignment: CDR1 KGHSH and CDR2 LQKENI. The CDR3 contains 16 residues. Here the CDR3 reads CASSPPRLAGTDTQYF. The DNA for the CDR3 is TGTGCCAGCTCACCACCCAGACTAGCGGGCACAGATACGCAGTATTTT.

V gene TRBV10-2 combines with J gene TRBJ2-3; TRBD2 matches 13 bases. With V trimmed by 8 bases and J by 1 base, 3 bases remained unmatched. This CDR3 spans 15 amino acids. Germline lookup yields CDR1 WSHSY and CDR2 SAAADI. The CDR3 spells CASDGTSGGTDTQYF. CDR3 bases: TGCGCCAGCGACGGGACTAGCGGGGGCACAGATACGCAGTATTTT.

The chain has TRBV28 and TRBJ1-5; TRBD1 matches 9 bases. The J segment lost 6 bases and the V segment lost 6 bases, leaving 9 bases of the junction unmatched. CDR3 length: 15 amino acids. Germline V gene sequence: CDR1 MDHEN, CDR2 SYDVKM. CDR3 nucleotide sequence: TGTGCCAGCAGATTTCACGGGACAGGGAGTCAGCCCCAGCATTTT. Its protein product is CASRFHGTGSQPQHF.

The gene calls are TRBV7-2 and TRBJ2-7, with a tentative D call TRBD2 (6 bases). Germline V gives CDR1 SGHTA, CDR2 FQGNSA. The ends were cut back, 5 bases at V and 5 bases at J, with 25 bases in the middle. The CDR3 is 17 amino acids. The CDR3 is CASSPGRRVTSGHEQYF. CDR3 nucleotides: TGTGCCAGCAGCCCGGGGAGGCGGGTCACCTCGGGCCACGAGCAGTACTTC.

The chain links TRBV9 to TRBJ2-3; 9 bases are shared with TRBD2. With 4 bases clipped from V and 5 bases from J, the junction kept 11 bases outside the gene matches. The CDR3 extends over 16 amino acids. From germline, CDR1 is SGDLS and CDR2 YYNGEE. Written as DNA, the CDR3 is TGTGCCAGCAGCCTTCAGACTAGCGGACAACTAGATACGCAGTATTTT. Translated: CASSLQTSGQLDTQYF.

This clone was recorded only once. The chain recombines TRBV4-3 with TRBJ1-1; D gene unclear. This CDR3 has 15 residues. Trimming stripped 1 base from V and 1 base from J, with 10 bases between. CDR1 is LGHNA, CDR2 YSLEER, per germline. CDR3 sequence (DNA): TGCGCCAGCAGCCAAGTGGACCGCGGGAACACTGAAGCTTTCTTT. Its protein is CASSQVDRGNTEAFF.

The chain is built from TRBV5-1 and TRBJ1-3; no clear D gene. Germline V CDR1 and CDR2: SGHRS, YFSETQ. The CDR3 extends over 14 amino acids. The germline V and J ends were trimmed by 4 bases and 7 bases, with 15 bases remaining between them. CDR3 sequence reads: CASSPASESNTIYF. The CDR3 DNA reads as TGCGCCAGCAGCCCGGCTTCGGAAAGCAACACCATATATTTT.

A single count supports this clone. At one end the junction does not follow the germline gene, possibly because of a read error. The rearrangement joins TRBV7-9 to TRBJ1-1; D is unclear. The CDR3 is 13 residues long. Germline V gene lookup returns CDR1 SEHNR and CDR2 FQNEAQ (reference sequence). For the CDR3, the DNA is TGTGCCAGCAGCATAGCGTCCCACACTGAAGCTTTCTTT. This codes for CASSIASHTEAFF. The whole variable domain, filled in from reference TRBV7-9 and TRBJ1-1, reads DTGVSQNPRHKITKRGQNVTFRCDPISEHNRLYWYRQTLGQGPEFLTYFQNEAQLEKSRLLSDRFSAERPKGSFSTLEIQRTEQGDSAMYLCASSIASHTEAFFGQGTRLTVV.

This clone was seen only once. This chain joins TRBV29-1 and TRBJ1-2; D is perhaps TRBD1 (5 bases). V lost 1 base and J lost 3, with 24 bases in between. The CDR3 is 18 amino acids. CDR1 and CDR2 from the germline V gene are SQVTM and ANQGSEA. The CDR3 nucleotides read TGCAGCGTTGAAGGACTAGCCGTACCTCCGACAGAGCACTATGGCTACACCTTC. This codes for CSVEGLAVPPTEHYGYTF.

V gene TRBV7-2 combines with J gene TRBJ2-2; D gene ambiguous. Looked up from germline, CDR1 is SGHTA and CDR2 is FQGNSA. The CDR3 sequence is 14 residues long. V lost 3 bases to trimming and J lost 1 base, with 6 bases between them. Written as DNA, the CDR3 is TGTGCCAGCAGCTTGGTGGGGAACACCGGGGAGCTGTTTTTT. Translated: CASSLVGNTGELFF.

The chain's CDR3 is CASSHNPGTGYEQYF. The CDR3 coding sequence is TGCGCCAGCAGCCACAACCCCGGGACAGGGTACGAGCAGTACTTC. The genes are TRBV4-1 and TRBJ2-7; TRBD1 matches at 9 bases. The V and J ends lost 3 bases and 4 bases, in that order; junction bases with no gene match: 7. Germline values: CDR1 MGHRA, CDR2 YSYEKL. The CDR3 runs 15 residues.

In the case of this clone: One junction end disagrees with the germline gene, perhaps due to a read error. The CDR3 region is CAGSRTRELTDTQYF. The DNA for the CDR3 is TGTGCCGGCAGCCGGACGCGGGAGTTAACAGATACGCAGTATTTT. The chain has TRBV6-2 or TRBV6-3 and TRBJ2-3, with TRBD2 matching 7 bases. Germline CDR1 MNHEY, CDR2 SVGEGT. This CDR3 contains 15 residues.

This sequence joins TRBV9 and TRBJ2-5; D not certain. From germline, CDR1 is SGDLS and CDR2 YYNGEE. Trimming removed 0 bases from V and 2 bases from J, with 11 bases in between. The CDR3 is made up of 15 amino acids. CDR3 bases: TGTGCCAGCAGCGTAGTTCCGGGCACGCAAGAGACCCAGTACTTC. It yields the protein CASSVVPGTQETQYF.

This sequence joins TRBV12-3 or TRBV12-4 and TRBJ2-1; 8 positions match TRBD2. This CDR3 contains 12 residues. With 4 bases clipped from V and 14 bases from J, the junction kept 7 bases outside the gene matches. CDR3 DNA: TGTGCCAGCAGTTCGACGGGGGGGCCTAAGTTCTTC. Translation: CASSSTGGPKFF.

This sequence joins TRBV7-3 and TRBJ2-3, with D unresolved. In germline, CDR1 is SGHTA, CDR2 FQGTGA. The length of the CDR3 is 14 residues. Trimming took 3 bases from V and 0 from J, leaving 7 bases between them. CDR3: CASSLTTSTDTQYF. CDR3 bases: TGTGCCAGCAGCTTGACGACTAGCACAGATACGCAGTATTTT.

Here the CDR3 DNA reads TGCGCCAGCAGTCAAGGGACCGTCGAGAATGAAAAACTGTTTTTT. Translating it yields CASSQGTVENEKLFF. V gene TRBV23-1 combines with J gene TRBJ1-4, with D possibly TRBD1 on 5 matching bases. TRBV23-1 is an ORF for which the function is uncertain. The V and J ends lost 2 bases and 5 bases respectively, with 12 bases between them. The CDR3 length is 15 residues.

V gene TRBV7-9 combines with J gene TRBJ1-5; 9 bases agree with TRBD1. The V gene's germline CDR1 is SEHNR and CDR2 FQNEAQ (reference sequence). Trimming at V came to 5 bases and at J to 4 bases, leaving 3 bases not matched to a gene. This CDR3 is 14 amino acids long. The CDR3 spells CASSPTGGNQPQHF. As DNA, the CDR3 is TGTGCCAGCAGCCCGACAGGGGGTAATCAGCCCCAGCATTTT.